A single sample gave rise to the 14 T cell receptor beta chains below, sequenced in a study of response to subunit inactivated influenza vaccine. TCRdb processed the RT-PCR reads anew with MiXCR; each CDR3 protein has one entry. Of about 650,000 distinct CDR3 sequences in the sample, 14% were seen once. The sequenced sample was PBMCs from blood, obtained less than 15 days before vaccination. These TCRs come from a middle-aged man who received an inactivated influenza vaccine.

This clonotype was detected a few times. The chain employs TRBV5-1 and TRBJ1-4, with D uncertain. V was pared by 0 bases and J by 0 bases, with 12 bases between. Germline lookup yields CDR1 SGHRS and CDR2 YFSETQ. CDR3 length equals 17 residues. This chain's CDR3 is CASSLDTSSPTNEKLFF. The CDR3 DNA reads as TGCGCCAGCAGCTTGGACACATCTTCTCCAACTAATGAAAAACTGTTTTTT.

The chain carries TRBV14 and TRBJ2-2, with D uncertain. The CDR3 is made up of 16 amino acids. Trimming cost V 6 bases and J 0 bases, with 14 bases left between them. The germline gives CDR1 SGHDN, CDR2 FVKESK. CDR3 DNA: TGTGCCAGCAGACGCGGAACAGTCTCGAACACCGGGGAGCTGTTTTTT. Its protein is CASRRGTVSNTGELFF.

This clonotype appeared many times. This chain links TRBV12-3 or TRBV12-4 with TRBJ2-3, with TRBD2 matching over 10 bases. CDR3 length: 16 amino acids. V was clipped by 3 bases and J by 6 bases; unmatched bases: 9. The CDR3 loop reads CASSFMASGRSDTQYF. The CDR3 coding sequence is TGTGCCAGCAGTTTCATGGCTAGCGGGAGATCTGATACGCAGTATTTT.

This chain connects TRBV10-3 to TRBJ2-3; 7 nucleotides align to TRBD2. Germline assignment: CDR1 ENHRY and CDR2 SYGVKD. V shed 8 bases and J 3 bases; nucleotides not matched to a gene: 5. The CDR3 runs to 13 residues. As DNA, the CDR3 is TGTGCCATCGGGAGGGCCCATACAGATACGCAGTATTTT. Its protein product is CAIGRAHTDTQYF.

This clonotype was detected a few times. V is TRBV13 and J is TRBJ2-1; 11 bases align to TRBD2. After removal of 4 bases from V and 2 bases from J, the junction contained 4 bases not matched to a gene. Germline loops: CDR1 PRHDT, CDR2 FYEKMQ (reference sequence). CDR3 length equals 16 residues. The CDR3: CASSSGTSGPYNEQFF. The CDR3, as DNA: TGTGCCAGCAGCTCCGGGACTAGCGGACCCTACAATGAGCAGTTCTTC.

In this sample, this clonotype turned up a few times. The chain joins TRBV2 to TRBJ1-1, with TRBD1 identical over 7 bases. The V gene end was trimmed by 6 bases and the J gene end by 6 bases; junction bases not matched to a gene: 7. The V gene's germline CDR1 is SNHLY and CDR2 FYNNEI. The CDR3 has 13 amino acids. The DNA of the CDR3 is TGTGCCAGCAGCCCCGACAGGGTCGCTGAAGCTTTCTTT. Translating it yields CASSPDRVAEAFF.

V gene TRBV4-2 combines with J gene TRBJ2-1, with TRBD1 as a possible D gene (5 bases). Between the trimmed V and J ends, which lost 3 bases and 2 bases, there was a span of 20 bases. Germline loops: CDR1 LGHNA, CDR2 YNFKEQ. This CDR3 is built from 18 residues. As DNA, the CDR3 is TGTGCCAGCAGCCAGGATCCAGGGTTGGGGCGCACCTACAATGAGCAGTTCTTC. Translated, it gives CASSQDPGLGRTYNEQFF.

As DNA, the CDR3 is TGTGCCAGCAGTTTACTTTATTCACCCCTCCACTTT. Protein product: CASSLLYSPLHF. The chain joins TRBV28 to TRBJ1-6, with D unclear. Germline V gene lookup returns CDR1 MDHEN and CDR2 SYDVKM. V gave up 2 bases and J gave up 8 bases, with 4 bases separating them. The CDR3 runs to 12 residues.

The J gene is TRBJ2-7, the V gene TRBV7-6; 9 bases match TRBD2. The J segment lost 5 bases and the V segment lost 5 bases, leaving 13 bases of the junction unmatched. In germline, CDR1 is SGHVS, CDR2 FNYEAQ. The CDR3 totals 16 residues. The CDR3 sequence is CASSLTSGRKAHEQYF. The CDR3 bases are TGTGCCAGCAGCCTGACTAGCGGCAGGAAAGCCCACGAGCAGTACTTC.

Ten or more counts support this clonotype. The chain is built from TRBV10-3 and TRBJ1-1, with 7 positions matching TRBD1. This CDR3 region has 15 residues. The V segment lost 3 bases and the J segment 1 base; nucleotides outside the gene matches: 5. In germline, CDR1 is ENHRY, CDR2 SYGVKD. CDR3 residues: CAISDPWTGNTEAFF. The CDR3 nucleotides read TGTGCCATCAGTGACCCCTGGACAGGGAACACTGAAGCTTTCTTT.

This clonotype was counted between two and nine times. The V and J genes are TRBV20-1 and TRBJ2-7; tentatively, D is TRBD1 (5 bases). Germline assignment: CDR1 DFQATT and CDR2 SNEGSKA (reference sequence). This CDR3 comprises 14 residues. Trimming shortened V by 6 bases and J by 0 bases, and 15 bases separated the two germline ends. CDR3 bases: TGCAGTGCCCTAGGGGCGGAGAGCTCCTACGAGCAGTACTTC. Its protein product is CSALGAESSYEQYF.

This clonotype was picked up many times. The V gene is TRBV5-1, the J gene TRBJ2-2; a possible D gene is TRBD1 (6 bases). Germline V gives CDR1 SGHRS, CDR2 YFSETQ. The CDR3 is made up of 14 amino acids. Trimming removed 1 base at V and 5 bases at J, with 9 bases between. CDR3 sequence reads: CASSLTGTTGELFF. In nucleotides, the CDR3 is TGCGCCAGCAGCTTGACAGGGACGACCGGGGAGCTGTTTTTT. Drawing the rest from reference TRBV5-1 and TRBJ2-2, the complete variable domain is KAGVTQTPRYLIKTRGQQVTLSCSPISGHRSVSWYQQTPGQGLQFLFEYFSETQRNKGNFPGRFSGRQFSNSRSEMNVSTLELGDSALYLCASSLTGTTGELFFGEGSRLTVL.

This clonotype was detected many times. The rearrangement joins TRBV9 to TRBJ2-7, with 9 bases that match TRBD1. The CDR3 length is 15 residues. The J segment lost 5 bases and the V segment lost 0 bases, leaving 6 bases of the junction unmatched. Germline V gene data show CDR1 as SGDLS and CDR2 as YYNGEE. The CDR3 region has the DNA TGTGCCAGCAGCGTAGGTACAGGGGGCGTCGACGAGCAGTACTTC. This gives the protein CASSVGTGGVDEQYF.

In this sample, this clonotype turned up many times. This chain links TRBV6-6 with TRBJ2-3; D not certain. The ends were cut back, 2 bases at V and 6 bases at J, with 6 bases in the middle. The germline V gene encodes CDR1 MNHNY and CDR2 SVGAGI (reference sequence). The CDR3 has 12 residues. The CDR3 DNA reads TGTGCCAGCAGTTACCATTACGATACGCAGTATTTT. As protein: CASSYHYDTQYF.